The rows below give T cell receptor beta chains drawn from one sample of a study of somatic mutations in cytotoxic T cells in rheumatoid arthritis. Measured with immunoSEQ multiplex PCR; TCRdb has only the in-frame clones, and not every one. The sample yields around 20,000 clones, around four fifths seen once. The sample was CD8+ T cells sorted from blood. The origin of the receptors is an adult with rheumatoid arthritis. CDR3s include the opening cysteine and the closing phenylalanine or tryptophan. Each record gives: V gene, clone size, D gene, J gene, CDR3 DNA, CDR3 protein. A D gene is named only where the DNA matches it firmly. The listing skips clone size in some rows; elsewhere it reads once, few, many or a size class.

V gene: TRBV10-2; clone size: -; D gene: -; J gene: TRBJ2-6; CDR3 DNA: TGCGCCAGCAGTGAATGGGTTTCTGGGGCCAACGTCCTGACTTTC; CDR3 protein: CASSEWVSGANVLTF
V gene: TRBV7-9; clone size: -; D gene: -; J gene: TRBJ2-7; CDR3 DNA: TGTGCCAGCAGCCCGTCAAACAGGAACTCCTACGAGCAGTACTTC; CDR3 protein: CASSPSNRNSYEQYF
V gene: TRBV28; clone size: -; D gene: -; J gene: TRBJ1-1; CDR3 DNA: TGTGCCAGCAGTTTATGGGGGAACACTGAAGCTTTCTTT; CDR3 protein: CASSLWGNTEAFF
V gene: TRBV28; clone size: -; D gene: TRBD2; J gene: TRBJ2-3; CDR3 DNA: TGTGCCAGCAGTTTAGGGGCGGGAGGGAGCACAGATACGCAGTATTTT; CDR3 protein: CASSLGAGGSTDTQYF
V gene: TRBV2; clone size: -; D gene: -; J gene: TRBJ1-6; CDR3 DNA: TGTGCCAGCAGTGATCCCGGACGAGGGGTGAATTCACCCCTCCACTTT; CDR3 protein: CASSDPGRGVNSPLHF
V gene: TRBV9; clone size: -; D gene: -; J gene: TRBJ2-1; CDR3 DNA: TGTGCCAGCAGCGCCAGGGCGTCCTACAATGAGCAGTTCTTC; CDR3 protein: CASSARASYNEQFF
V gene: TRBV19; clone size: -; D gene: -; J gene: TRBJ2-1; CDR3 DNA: TGTGCCAGTAGTATAGCGGCAGGGCCTAGTGAGCAGTTCTTC; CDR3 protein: CASSIAAGPSEQFF
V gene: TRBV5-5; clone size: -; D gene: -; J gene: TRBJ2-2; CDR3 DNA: TGTGCCAGCAGTTTCGAGATCGTCGGGGAGCTGTTTTTT; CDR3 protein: CASSFEIVGELFF
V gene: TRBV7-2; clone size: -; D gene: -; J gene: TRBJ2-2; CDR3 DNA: TGTGCCAGCAGCTTCCCTTCTAGCCGGGTGAACACCGGGGAGCTGTTTTTT; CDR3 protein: CASSFPSSRVNTGELFF
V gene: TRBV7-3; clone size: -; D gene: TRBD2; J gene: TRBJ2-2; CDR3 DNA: TGTGCCAGCAGCTTATGGCTAGCGGGAAACACCGGGGAGCTGTTTTTT; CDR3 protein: CASSLWLAGNTGELFF
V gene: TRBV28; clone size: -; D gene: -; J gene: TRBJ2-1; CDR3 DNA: TGTGCCAGCAGCCGTTCCAATGAGCAGTTCTTC; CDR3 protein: CASSRSNEQFF
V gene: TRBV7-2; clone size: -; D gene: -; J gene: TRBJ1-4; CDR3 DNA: TGTGCCAGCAGCTTAGGGGGGGCCGCGGGTGAAAAACTGTTTTTT; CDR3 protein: CASSLGGAAGEKLFF
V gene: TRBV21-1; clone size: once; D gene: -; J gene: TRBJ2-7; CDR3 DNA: TGTGCCAGCAGCCTCCTAGAAGGCCCTCAAATAAATAACTACGAGCAGTACTTC; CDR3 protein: CASSLLEGPQINNYEQYF
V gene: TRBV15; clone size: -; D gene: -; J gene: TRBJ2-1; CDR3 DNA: TGTGCCACCAGCAGCACATCTTACAATGAGCAGTTCTTC; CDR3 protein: CATSSTSYNEQFF
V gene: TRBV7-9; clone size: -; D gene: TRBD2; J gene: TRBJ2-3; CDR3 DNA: TGTGCCAGCAGTTCCGCGGGGGGTGACACAGATACGCAGTATTTT; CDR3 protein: CASSSAGGDTDTQYF
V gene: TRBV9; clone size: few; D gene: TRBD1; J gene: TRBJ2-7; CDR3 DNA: TGTGCCAGCAGCGTGGAGACAGGGAGTTACTACGAGCAGTACTTC; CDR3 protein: CASSVETGSYYEQYF
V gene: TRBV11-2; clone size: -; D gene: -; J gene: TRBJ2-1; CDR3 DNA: TGTGCCAGCAGCTTCGTTCCGGGGACATCCTACAATGAGCAGTTCTTC; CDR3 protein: CASSFVPGTSYNEQFF
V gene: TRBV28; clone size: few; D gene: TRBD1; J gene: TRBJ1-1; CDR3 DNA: TGTGCCAGCAGTTTGGGGAGGGGGCGGACTGAAGCTTTCTTT; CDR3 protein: CASSLGRGRTEAFF
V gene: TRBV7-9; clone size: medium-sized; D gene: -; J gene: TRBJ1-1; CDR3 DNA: TGTGCCAGCACCCTCACGCGGGGGAACACTGAAGCTTTCTTT; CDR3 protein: CASTLTRGNTEAFF
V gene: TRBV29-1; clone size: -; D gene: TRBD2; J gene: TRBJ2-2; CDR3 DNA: TGCAGCGTTCGACTAGCGGACACCGGGGAGCTGTTTTTT; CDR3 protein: CSVRLADTGELFF
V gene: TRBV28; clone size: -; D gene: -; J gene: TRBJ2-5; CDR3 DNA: TGTGCCAGCAGTTCAAGGACGGAGCAGCAAGAGACCCAGTACTTC; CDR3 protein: CASSSRTEQQETQYF
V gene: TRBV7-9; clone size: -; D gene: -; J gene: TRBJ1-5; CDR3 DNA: TGTGCCAGCAGCTTAGAGGGAAGCAATCAGCCCCAGCATTTT; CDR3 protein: CASSLEGSNQPQHF
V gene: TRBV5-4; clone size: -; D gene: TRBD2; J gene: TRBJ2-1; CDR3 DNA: TGTGCCAGCAGCCTTAAAACAATAGCGGGATACAATGAGCAGTTCTTC; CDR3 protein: CASSLKTIAGYNEQFF
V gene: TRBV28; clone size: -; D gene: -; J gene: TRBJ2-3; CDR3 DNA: TGTGCCAGCACCTCATCGGACACAGATACGCAGTATTTT; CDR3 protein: CASTSSDTDTQYF
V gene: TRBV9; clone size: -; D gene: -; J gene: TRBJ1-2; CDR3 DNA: TGTGCCAGCAGCGTAGAAGAGGGAAGAGGGTATGGCTACACCTTC; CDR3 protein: CASSVEEGRGYGYTF
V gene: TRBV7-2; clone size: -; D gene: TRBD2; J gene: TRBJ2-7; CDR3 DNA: TGTGCCAGCAGCCCGGGGGGGAGCTCCTACGAGCAGTACTTC; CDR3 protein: CASSPGGSSYEQYF
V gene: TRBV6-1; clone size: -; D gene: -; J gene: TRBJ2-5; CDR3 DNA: TGTGCCAGCAGGTGGGCACGCGGGGTAGAGACCCAGTACTTC; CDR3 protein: CASRWARGVETQYF
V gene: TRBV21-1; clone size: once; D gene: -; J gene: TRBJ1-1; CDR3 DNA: TGTGCCAGCAGCAAAAGGGTCCGGGACAGGGGTAGTTGGAACACTGAAGCTTTCTTT; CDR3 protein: CASSKRVRDRGSWNTEAFF
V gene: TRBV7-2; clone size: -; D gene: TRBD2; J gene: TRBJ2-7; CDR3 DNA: TGTGCCAGCAGCTTAGCGAGCGGGAGTAACTACGAGCAGTACTTC; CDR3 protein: CASSLASGSNYEQYF
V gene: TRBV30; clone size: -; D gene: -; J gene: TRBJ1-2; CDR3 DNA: TGTGCCTGGAGGCCTTTCCGGGGGTGGAACATGGGCTACACCTTC; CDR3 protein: CAWRPFRGWNMGYTF
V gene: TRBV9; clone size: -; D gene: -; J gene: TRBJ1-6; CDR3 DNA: TGTGCCAGCAGCGTAGGGGACGTCCACTCACCCCTCCACTTT; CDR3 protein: CASSVGDVHSPLHF
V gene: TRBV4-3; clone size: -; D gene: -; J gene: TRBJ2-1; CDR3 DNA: TGCGCCAGCAGCCAACGTATGACTCTGGGGAACAATGAGCAGTTCTTC; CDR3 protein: CASSQRMTLGNNEQFF
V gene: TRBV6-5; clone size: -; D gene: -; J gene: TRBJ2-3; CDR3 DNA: TGTGCCAGCGGGACAGATACGCAGTATTTT; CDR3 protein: CASGTDTQYF
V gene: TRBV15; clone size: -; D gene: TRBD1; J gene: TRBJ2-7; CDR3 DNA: TGTGCCACCAGCAGGGACAGGGACCAATACGAGCAGTACTTC; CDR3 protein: CATSRDRDQYEQYF
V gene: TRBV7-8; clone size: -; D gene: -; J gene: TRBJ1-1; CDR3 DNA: TGTGCCAGCAGCCCCATCGACTGGAACACTGAAGCTTTCTTT; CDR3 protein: CASSPIDWNTEAFF
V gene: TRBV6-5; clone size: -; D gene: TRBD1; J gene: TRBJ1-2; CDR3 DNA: TGTGCCAGCAGTTACCTGGGACAGGGGAACTATGGCTACACCTTC; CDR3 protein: CASSYLGQGNYGYTF
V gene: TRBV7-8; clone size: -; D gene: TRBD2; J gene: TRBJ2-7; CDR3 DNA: TGTGCCAGCAGCTTAGATCAGGCGGGAGGGCCAGCAGAGCAGTACTTC; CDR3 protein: CASSLDQAGGPAEQYF
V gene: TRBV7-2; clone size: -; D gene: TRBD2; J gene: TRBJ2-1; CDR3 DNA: TGTGCCAGCCTAGCGGGCTACAATGAGCAGTTCTTC; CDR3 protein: CASLAGYNEQFF
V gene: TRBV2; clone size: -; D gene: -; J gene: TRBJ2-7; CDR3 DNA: TGTGCCAGCAGTGAAACGGGGTTCTACGAGCAGTACTTC; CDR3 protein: CASSETGFYEQYF
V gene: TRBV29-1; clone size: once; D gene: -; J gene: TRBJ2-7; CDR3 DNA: TGCAGCGTTGAATTGCAGGACTACGAGCAGTACTTC; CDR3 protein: CSVELQDYEQYF
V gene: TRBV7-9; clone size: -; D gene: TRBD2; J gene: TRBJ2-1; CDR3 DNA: TGTGCCAGCAGCTCAGACCTCGGGACTAAATACAATGAGCAGTTCTTC; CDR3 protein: CASSSDLGTKYNEQFF